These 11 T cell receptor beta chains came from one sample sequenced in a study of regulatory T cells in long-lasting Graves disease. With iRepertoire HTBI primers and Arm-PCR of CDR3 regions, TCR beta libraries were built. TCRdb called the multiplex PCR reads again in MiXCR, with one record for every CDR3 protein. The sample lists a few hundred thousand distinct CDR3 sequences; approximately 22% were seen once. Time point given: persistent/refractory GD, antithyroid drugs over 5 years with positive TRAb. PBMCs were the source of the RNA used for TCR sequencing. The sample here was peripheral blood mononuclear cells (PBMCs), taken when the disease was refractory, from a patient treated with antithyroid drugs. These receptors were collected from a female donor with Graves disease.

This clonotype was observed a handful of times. The CDR3 DNA is TGTGCCAGCAGCCTTGCGATGACAGGGAACACTGAAGCTTTCTTT. This translates into CASSLAMTGNTEAFF. The gene calls are TRBV5-6 and TRBJ1-1, with D possibly matching TRBD1 (6 bases). The V end lost 4 bases, the J end lost 1 base, and 14 bases lay between the germline ends. The CDR3 consists of 15 residues. Germline V CDR1 and CDR2: SGHDT, YYEEEE.

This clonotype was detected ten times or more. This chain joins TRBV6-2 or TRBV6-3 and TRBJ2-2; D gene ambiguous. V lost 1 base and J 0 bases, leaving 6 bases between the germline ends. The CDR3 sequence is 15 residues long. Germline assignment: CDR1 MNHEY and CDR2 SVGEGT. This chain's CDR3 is CASSYYSTNTGELFF. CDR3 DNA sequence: TGTGCCAGCAGTTACTACAGCACGAACACCGGGGAGCTGTTTTTT.

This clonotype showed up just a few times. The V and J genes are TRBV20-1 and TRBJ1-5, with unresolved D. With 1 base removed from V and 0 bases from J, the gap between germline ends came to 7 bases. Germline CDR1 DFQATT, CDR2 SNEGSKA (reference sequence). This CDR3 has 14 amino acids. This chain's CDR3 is CSARGSFSNQPQHF. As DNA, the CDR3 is TGCAGTGCTAGAGGGTCCTTTAGCAATCAGCCCCAGCATTTT.

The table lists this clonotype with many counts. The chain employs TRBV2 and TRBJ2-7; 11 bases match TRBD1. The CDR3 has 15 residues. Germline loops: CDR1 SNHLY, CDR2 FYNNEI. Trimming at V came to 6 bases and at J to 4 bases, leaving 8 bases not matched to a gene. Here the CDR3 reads CASREDRGLEYEQYF. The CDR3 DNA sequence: TGTGCCAGCAGGGAGGACAGGGGGCTTGAGTACGAGCAGTACTTC.

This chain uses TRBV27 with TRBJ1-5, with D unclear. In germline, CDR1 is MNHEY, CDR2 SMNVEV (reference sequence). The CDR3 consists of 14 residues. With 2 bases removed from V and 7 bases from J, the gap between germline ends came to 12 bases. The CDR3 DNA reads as TGTGCCAGCAGTTTAGGGAATAAAGGACAGCCCCAGCATTTT. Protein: CASSLGNKGQPQHF.

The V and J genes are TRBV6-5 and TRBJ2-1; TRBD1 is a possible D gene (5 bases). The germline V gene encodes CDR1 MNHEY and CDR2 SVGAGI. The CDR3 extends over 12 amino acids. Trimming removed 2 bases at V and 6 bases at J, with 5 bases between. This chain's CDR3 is CASSYQGNEQFF. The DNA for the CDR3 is TGTGCCAGCAGTTACCAGGGCAATGAGCAGTTCTTC.

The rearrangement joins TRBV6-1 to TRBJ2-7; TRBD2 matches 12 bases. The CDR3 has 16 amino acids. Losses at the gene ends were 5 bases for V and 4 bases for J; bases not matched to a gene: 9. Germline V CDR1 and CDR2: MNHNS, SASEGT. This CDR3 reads CASSKLNLAGGYEQYF. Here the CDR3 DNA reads TGTGCCAGCAGTAAACTAAATCTAGCGGGAGGGTACGAGCAGTACTTC.

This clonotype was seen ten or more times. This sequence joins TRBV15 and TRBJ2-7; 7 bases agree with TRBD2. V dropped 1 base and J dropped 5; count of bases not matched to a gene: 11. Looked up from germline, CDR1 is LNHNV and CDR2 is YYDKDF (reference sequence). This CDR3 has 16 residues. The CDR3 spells CATSRVRPAGVDEQYF. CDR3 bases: TGTGCCACCAGCAGAGTGAGACCGGCGGGAGTCGACGAGCAGTACTTC. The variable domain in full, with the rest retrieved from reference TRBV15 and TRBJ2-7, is DAMVIQNPRYQVTQFGKPVTLSCSQTLNHNVMYWYQQKSSQAPKLLFHYYDKDFNNEADTPDNFQSRRPNTSFCFLDIRSPGLGDTAMYLCATSRVRPAGVDEQYFGPGTRLTVT.

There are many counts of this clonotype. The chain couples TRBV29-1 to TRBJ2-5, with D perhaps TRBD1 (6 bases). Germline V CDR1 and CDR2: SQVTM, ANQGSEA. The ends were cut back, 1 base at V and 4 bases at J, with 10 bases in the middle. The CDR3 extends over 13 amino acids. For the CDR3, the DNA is TGCAGCGTTGAAGTGACAGGAGCAGAGACCCAGTACTTC. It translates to CSVEVTGAETQYF.

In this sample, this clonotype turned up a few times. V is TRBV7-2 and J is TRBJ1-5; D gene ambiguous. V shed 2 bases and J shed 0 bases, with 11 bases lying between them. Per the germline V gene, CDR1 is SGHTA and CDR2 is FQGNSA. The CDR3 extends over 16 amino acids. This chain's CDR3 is CASSLYAEYSNQPQHF. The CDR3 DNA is TGTGCCAGCAGCTTATACGCGGAGTATAGCAATCAGCCCCAGCATTTT.

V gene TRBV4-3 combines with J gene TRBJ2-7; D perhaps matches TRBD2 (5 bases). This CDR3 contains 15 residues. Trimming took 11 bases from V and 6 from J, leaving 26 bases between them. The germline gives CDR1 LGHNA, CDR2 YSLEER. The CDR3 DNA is TGCGCCTCCCAGGAGGAGGCGGCAGGCCCTAGCGAGCAGTACTTC. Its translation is CASQEEAAGPSEQYF.